These 23 T cell receptor beta chains came from one sample sequenced in a study of cytomegalovirus exposure and HLA in healthy donors. The protocol was immunoSEQ multiplex PCR, while the TCRdb copy is restricted to in-frame clones and leaves out a portion. This sample has about 58,000 clones, with about 88% found just once. Specimen: PBMCs. All receptors come from a man younger than 30 in good health and CMV-seronegative.

The gene calls are TRBV4-2 and TRBJ2-3, with D possibly TRBD2 on 5 matching bases. The CDR3 loop spans 18 amino acids. Germline CDR1 and CDR2: LGHNA and YNFKEQ. The germline V and J ends were trimmed by 0 bases and 2 bases, with 18 bases remaining between them. The CDR3 here is CASSQDLEVSGTTDTQYF. CDR3 sequence (DNA): TGTGCCAGCAGCCAAGATCTGGAAGTCAGCGGTACCACAGATACGCAGTATTTT.

There are a few counts of this clone. The V gene is TRBV4-1, the J gene TRBJ2-5; weak D call: TRBD2 (5 bases). Trimming stripped 0 bases from V and 2 bases from J, with 10 bases between. The CDR3 covers 15 residues. The germline V gene has CDR1 MGHRA and CDR2 YSYEKL. CDR3 coding DNA: TGCGCCAGCAGCCAAGATCCCCCGGGGCAAGAGACCCAGTACTTC. It translates to CASSQDPPGQETQYF.

The J gene is TRBJ2-2, the V gene TRBV11-2; D gene uncertain. This CDR3 has 12 residues. From germline, CDR1 is SGHAT and CDR2 FQNNGV. V lost 4 bases to trimming and J lost 4 bases, with 4 bases between them. CDR3 DNA sequence: TGTGCCAGCAGCTACTCCACCGGGGAGCTGTTTTTT. It specifies CASSYSTGELFF.

The chain joins TRBV18 to TRBJ2-7, with a possible D match to TRBD1 (6 bases). Deletions cut 0 bases from V and 2 bases from J, with 11 bases between. Germline V lookup: CDR1 KGHSH, CDR2 LQKENI. The CDR3 is made up of 15 amino acids. The CDR3 bases are TGTGCCAGCTCACCACCGGACAGTCCCACCTACGAGCAGTACTTC. Encoded protein: CASSPPDSPTYEQYF.

This clone turned up a few times. V and J are TRBV28 and TRBJ2-6, with 7 bases lining up with TRBD1. Germline trimming cut 9 bases from V and 1 base from J; bases unmatched to any gene: 9. This CDR3 is built from 16 residues. Germline CDR1 MDHEN, CDR2 SYDVKM. The CDR3 loop is CASDTGEVSGANVLTF. CDR3 DNA: TGTGCCAGTGATACAGGGGAAGTTTCTGGGGCCAACGTCCTGACTTTC. Full variable domain (outside the CDR3, taken from reference TRBV28 and TRBJ2-6): DVKVTQSSRYLVKRTGEKVFLECVQDMDHENMFWYRQDPGLGLRLIYFSYDVKMKEKGDIPEGYSVSREKKERFSLILESASTNQTSMYLCASDTGEVSGANVLTFGAGSRLTVL.

The chain joins TRBV6-6 to TRBJ2-7, with TRBD2 identical over 11 bases. J gave up 3 bases and V 8 bases, and 3 bases lay outside the gene matches. The CDR3 spans 13 residues. Germline CDR1 MNHNY, CDR2 SVGAGI (reference sequence). CDR3 nucleotides: TGTGCCAGCTCGGGACTAGCGGACTACGAGCAGTACTTC. Amino acid sequence: CASSGLADYEQYF.

The V and J genes are TRBV7-9 and TRBJ1-4, with D maybe TRBD1 (6 bases). The V and J ends lost 5 bases and 0 bases respectively, with 13 bases between them. This CDR3 region has 16 residues. Germline CDR1 is SEHNR and CDR2 is FQNEAQ (reference sequence). The CDR3 is CASSPMGGPTNEKLFF. The DNA for the CDR3 is TGTGCCAGCAGCCCTATGGGGGGGCCAACTAATGAAAAACTGTTTTTT.

The gene calls are TRBV7-8 and TRBJ2-7; D possibly corresponds to TRBD1 (5 bases). The CDR3 runs to 13 residues. V lost 0 bases, J lost 2 bases, and 5 bases lay in between. In germline, CDR1 is SGHVS, CDR2 FQNEAQ. CDR3 DNA sequence: TGTGCCAGCAGCTTAGCGGGGCCCTACGAGCAGTACTTC. Translated: CASSLAGPYEQYF. Together with reference TRBV7-8 and TRBJ2-7, the CDR3 gives the full variable domain: GAGVSQSPRYKVAKRGQDVALRCDPISGHVSLFWYQQALGQGPEFLTYFQNEAQLDKSGLPSDRFFAERPEGSVSTLKIQRTQQEDSAVYLCASSLAGPYEQYFGPGTRLTVT.

This clone was observed a single time. The V gene is TRBV5-1, the J gene TRBJ2-7; maybe TRBD1 (5 bases). The CDR3 consists of 15 residues. Germline-derived CDR1 and CDR2 are SGHRS and YFSETQ. The V end lost 0 bases, the J end lost 2 bases, and 12 bases lay between the germline ends. The CDR3 coding sequence is TGCGCCAGCAGCTTGGCCAGGTCAGGGACCTACGAGCAGTACTTC. It is translated as CASSLARSGTYEQYF.

The genes are TRBV4-2 and TRBJ2-5; 9 bases are shared with TRBD2. CDR3 length equals 18 residues. CDR1 is LGHNA, CDR2 YNFKEQ, per germline. V was clipped by 1 base and J by 5 bases; unmatched bases: 14. Here the CDR3 reads CASSQAGRSGSGLETQYF. In DNA form, the CDR3 reads TGTGCCAGCAGCCAAGCAGGTCGTAGCGGGAGTGGGTTGGAGACCCAGTACTTC.

This chain uses TRBV5-4 with TRBJ1-2; D not certain. The CDR3 covers 11 residues. The germline V and J ends were trimmed by 3 bases and 8 bases, with 8 bases remaining between them. Germline-derived CDR1 and CDR2 are SGHNT and YYREEE (reference sequence). In nucleotides, the CDR3 is TGTGCCAGCAGCTCCCCCGGGGGCTACACCTTC. Translated, it gives CASSSPGGYTF.

The gene calls are TRBV5-1 and TRBJ2-1, with 7 bases that match TRBD2. Germline V gene data show CDR1 as SGHRS and CDR2 as YFSETQ. Trimming cost V 4 bases and J 8 bases; bases outside gene matches: 12. The CDR3 has 15 residues. CDR3 amino acids: CASSPGGLISDEQFF. CDR3 DNA sequence: TGCGCCAGCAGCCCGGGGGGACTAATTTCGGATGAGCAGTTCTTC.

This rearrangement joins TRBV7-9 to TRBJ2-2; 10 positions match TRBD2. CDR1 and CDR2 (germline): SEHNR, FQNEAQ (reference sequence). J gave up 5 bases and V 3 bases, and 3 bases lay outside the gene matches. There are 15 residues in the CDR3. The CDR3 bases are TGTGCCAGCAGCTTTGGACTAGCGGATACCGGGGAGCTGTTTTTT. It is translated as CASSFGLADTGELFF. Using reference TRBV7-9 and TRBJ2-2 for the parts outside the CDR3, the full variable domain is DTGVSQNPRHKITKRGQNVTFRCDPISEHNRLYWYRQTLGQGPEFLTYFQNEAQLEKSRLLSDRFSAERPKGSFSTLEIQRTEQGDSAMYLCASSFGLADTGELFFGEGSRLTVL.

The chain carries TRBV11-2 and TRBJ2-7, with 16 positions matching TRBD2. The CDR3 length is 18 residues. V lost 3 bases, J lost 6 bases, and 11 bases stayed unmatched. Germline V CDR1 and CDR2: SGHAT, FQNNGV. The CDR3 nucleotides are TGTGCCAGCAGCTTCCAGGGACTAGCGGGAGGGCTTAGCCCCGAGCAGTACTTC. Translating gives CASSFQGLAGGLSPEQYF.

CDR3: CATGVRGPNEKLFF. The CDR3 DNA follows: TGTGCCACAGGGGTGAGGGGACCTAATGAAAAACTGTTTTTT. V and J are TRBV10-3 and TRBJ1-4; D may be TRBD1 (6 bases). In germline, CDR1 is ENHRY, CDR2 SYGVKD. V was cut by 10 bases and J by 3 bases, with 15 bases left in between. This CDR3 has 14 residues.

CDR3 loop: CATTTGGTEAFF. The CDR3 DNA reads as TGTGCCACGACGACAGGGGGTACTGAAGCTTTCTTT. The rearrangement joins TRBV10-3 to TRBJ1-1; 9 bases map to TRBD1. This CDR3 comprises 12 residues. The germline V gene has CDR1 ENHRY and CDR2 SYGVKD. V was pared by 10 bases and J by 5 bases, with 5 bases of the junction left unmatched.

This clone was recorded only once. The V call is TRBV11-3, the J call TRBJ2-1, with 8 bases fitting TRBD2. The CDR3 covers 15 residues. The ends lost 3 bases at V and 4 bases at J; junction bases unmatched: 5. The germline V gene has CDR1 SGHNT and CDR2 YENEEA. CDR3 coding DNA: TGTGCCAGCAGCTTTAATGGCGGGGGGTACAATGAGCAGTTCTTC. Translation: CASSFNGGGYNEQFF. Using reference TRBV11-3 and TRBJ2-1 for the parts outside the CDR3, the full variable domain is EAGVVQSPRYKIIEKKQPVAFWCNPISGHNTLYWYLQNLGQGPELLIRYENEEAVDDSQLPKDRFSAERLKGVDSTLKIQPAELGDSAVYLCASSFNGGGYNEQFFGPGTRLTVL.

The chain carries TRBV6-5 and TRBJ2-7; TRBD2 might be the D (6 bases). Germline V gene lookup returns CDR1 MNHEY and CDR2 SVGAGI. CDR3 length equals 14 residues. V lost 0 bases to trimming and J lost 7 bases, with 13 bases between them. Here the CDR3 DNA reads TGTGCCAGCAGTTACTCCAACCGGGGGTGGGAGCAGTACTTC. Encoded protein: CASSYSNRGWEQYF.

The chain carries TRBV9 and TRBJ1-5, with 8 bases fitting TRBD1. This CDR3 has 15 residues. Germline CDR1 is SGDLS and CDR2 is YYNGEE. With V trimmed by 5 bases and J by 3 bases, 7 bases remained unmatched. CDR3: CASSLGQGYNQPQHF. The CDR3 DNA reads as TGTGCCAGCAGTCTCGGACAGGGATACAATCAGCCCCAGCATTTT.

A single count supports this clone. This chain connects TRBV28 to TRBJ2-1, with 7 bases that match TRBD2. The CDR3 runs to 16 residues. V trimming: 3 bases; J trimming: 8 bases; junction bases outside the gene matches: 13. The germline V gene encodes CDR1 MDHEN and CDR2 SYDVKM. The chain's CDR3 is CASSFGSDGGLHEQFF. The CDR3 DNA follows: TGTGCCAGCAGTTTCGGGTCGGACGGGGGGTTGCATGAGCAGTTCTTC.

The chain combines TRBV4-1 with TRBJ2-1; 8 nucleotides line up with TRBD1. Germline CDR1 reads MGHRA; CDR2 reads YSYEKL. Trimming took 1 base from V and 7 from J; bases not matched to a gene: 6. The CDR3 runs 15 residues. The CDR3, as DNA: TGCGCCAGCAGCCAAGGTCAGGGGGCAGGGAATGAGCAGTTCTTC. Amino acid sequence: CASSQGQGAGNEQFF.

The rearrangement links TRBV4-3 to TRBJ2-3; 8 bases line up with TRBD2. The V gene end was trimmed by 2 bases and the J gene end by 3 bases; junction bases not matched to a gene: 1. Germline V gene lookup returns CDR1 LGHNA and CDR2 YSLEER. This CDR3 spans 14 amino acids. The CDR3 reads CASSQRLATDTQYF. The CDR3 nucleotides read TGCGCCAGCAGCCAAAGACTAGCGACAGATACGCAGTATTTT.

For this clone: The sample carries other DNA sequences with the same CDR3. J is TRBJ2-7 and V is TRBV28; D unresolved. This CDR3 has 12 residues. Per the germline V gene, CDR1 is MDHEN and CDR2 is SYDVKM. V lost 1 base and J 4 bases, leaving 5 bases between the germline ends. The CDR3 nucleotides read TGTGCCAGCAGTTTATCGGGTTACGAGCAGTACTTC. It encodes CASSLSGYEQYF.